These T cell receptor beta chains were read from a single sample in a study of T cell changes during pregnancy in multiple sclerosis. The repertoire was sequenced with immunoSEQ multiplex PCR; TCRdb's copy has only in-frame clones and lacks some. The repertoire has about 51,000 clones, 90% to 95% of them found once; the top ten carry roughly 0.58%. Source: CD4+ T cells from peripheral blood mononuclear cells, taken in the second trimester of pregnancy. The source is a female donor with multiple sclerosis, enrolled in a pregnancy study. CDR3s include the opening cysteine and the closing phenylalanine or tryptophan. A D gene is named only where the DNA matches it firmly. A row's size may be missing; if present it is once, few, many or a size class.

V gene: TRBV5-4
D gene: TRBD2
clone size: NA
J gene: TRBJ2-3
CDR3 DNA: TGTGCCGGACAAAAGCGGGGGTCGTTCACAGATACGCAGTATTTT
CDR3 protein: CAGQKRGSFTDTQYF

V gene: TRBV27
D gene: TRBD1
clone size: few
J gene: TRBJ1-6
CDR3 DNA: TGTGCCAGCAGTTTATACAGGGGTAGGGATTCACCCCTCCACTTT
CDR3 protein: CASSLYRGRDSPLHF

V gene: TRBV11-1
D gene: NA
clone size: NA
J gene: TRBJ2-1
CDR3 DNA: TGTGCCAGCAGCGCCGTGAGGTCATCTGGGCAGTTCTTC
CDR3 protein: CASSAVRSSGQFF

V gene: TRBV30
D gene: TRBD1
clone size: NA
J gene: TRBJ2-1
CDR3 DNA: TGTGCCTGTCGACAGGGGAGTTTCGGATCAGTCAAAAATGAGCAGTTCTTC
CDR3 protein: CACRQGSFGSVKNEQFF

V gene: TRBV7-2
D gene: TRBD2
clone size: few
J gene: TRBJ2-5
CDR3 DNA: TGTGCCAGCAGCTCGGGACTAGCGGGGGCCCTAGGAACCCAGTACTTC
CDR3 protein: CASSSGLAGALGTQYF

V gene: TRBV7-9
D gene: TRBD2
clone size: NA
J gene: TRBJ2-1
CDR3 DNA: TGTGCCAGCAGCCACGCTGGGTCTAGCGGCACCTCTTACAATGAGCAGTTCTTC
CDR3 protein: CASSHAGSSGTSYNEQFF

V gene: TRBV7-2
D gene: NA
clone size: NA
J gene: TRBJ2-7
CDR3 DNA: TGTGCCAGCAGCTTAGCTCCGAGCCAGGGATACGAGCAGTACTTC
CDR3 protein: CASSLAPSQGYEQYF

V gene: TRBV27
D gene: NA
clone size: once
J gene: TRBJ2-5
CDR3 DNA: TGTGCCATTAATCTGACAGGCAAAGAGACCCAGTACTTC
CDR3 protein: CAINLTGKETQYF

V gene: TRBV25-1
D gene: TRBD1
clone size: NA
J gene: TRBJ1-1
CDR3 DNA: TGTGCCAGCAGTAGACAGGGGGGCACTGAAGCTTTCTTT
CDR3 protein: CASSRQGGTEAFF

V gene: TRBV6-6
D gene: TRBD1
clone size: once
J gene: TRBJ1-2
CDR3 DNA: TGTGCCAGCAGTTACTTCCGGGACAGCTATGGCTACACCTTC
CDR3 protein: CASSYFRDSYGYTF

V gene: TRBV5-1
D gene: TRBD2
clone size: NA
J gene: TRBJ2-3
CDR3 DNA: TGCGCCAGCAGCTTGGCCGGGACTATAGGCACAGATACGCAGTATTTT
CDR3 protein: CASSLAGTIGTDTQYF

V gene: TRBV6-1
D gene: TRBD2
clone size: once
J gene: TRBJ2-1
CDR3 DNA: TGTGCCAGCAGTGACCTGGAGACGGGACTAGCGGGGGTCGATGAGCAGTTCTTC
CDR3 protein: CASSDLETGLAGVDEQFF

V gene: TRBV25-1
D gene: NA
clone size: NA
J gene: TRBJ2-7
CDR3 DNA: TGTGCCAGCAGTGATAGCGGCCGACTCTACGAGCAGTACTTC
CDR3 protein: CASSDSGRLYEQYF

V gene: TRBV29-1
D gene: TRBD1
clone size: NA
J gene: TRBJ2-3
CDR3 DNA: TGCAGCGTGACAGGGCTTGGCACAGATACGCAGTATTTT
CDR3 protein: CSVTGLGTDTQYF

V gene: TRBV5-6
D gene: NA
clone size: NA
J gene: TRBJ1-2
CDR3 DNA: TGTGCCAGCAGCTTGGAGCGGTACTATGGCTACACCTTC
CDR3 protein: CASSLERYYGYTF

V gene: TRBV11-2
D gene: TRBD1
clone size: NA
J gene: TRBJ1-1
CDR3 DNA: TGTGCCAGCAGCTTCCTCTCAGGACAGGCCTCGGGGAACACTGAAGCTTTCTTT
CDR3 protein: CASSFLSGQASGNTEAFF

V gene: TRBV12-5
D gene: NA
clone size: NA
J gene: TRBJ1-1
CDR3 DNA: TGTGCTAGTGGTTCTACAGGGACGGCTTTCTTT
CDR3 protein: CASGSTGTAFF

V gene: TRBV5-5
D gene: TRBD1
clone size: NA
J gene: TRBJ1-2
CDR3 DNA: TGTGCCAGCAGCTTGGGTACAGGGGTTAACTATGGCTACACCTTC
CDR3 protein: CASSLGTGVNYGYTF

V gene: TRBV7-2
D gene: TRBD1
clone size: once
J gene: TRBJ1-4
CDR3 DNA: TGTGCCAGCAGCTACCAGGGGGCAAGGAGTGAAAAACTGTTTTTT
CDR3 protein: CASSYQGARSEKLFF

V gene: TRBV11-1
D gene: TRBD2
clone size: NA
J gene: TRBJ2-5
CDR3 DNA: TGTGCCAGCAGCTTGGTCGGGGGGGCTGTACAAGAGACCCAGTACTTC
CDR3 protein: CASSLVGGAVQETQYF

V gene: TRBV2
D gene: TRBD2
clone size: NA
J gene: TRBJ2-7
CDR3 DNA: TGTGCCAGCAGTTCCGGGACTATTGAATACGAGCAGTACTTC
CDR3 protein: CASSSGTIEYEQYF

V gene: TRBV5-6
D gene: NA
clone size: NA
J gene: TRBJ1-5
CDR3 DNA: TGTGCCAGCAGCCCCAGGGGATACCGACATCAGCCCCAGCATTTT
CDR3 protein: CASSPRGYRHQPQHF

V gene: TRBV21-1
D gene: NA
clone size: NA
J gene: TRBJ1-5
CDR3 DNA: TGTGCCAGCAGCAAATCCCAGGGCGACGACAATATGTTCGTTGGTGGCAATCAGCCCCAGCATTTT
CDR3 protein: CASSKSQGDDNMFVGGNQPQHF

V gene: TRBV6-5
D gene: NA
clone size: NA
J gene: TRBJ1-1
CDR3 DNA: TGTGCCAGCAGTTACCGAACAAGAGCGAGGAACACTGAAGCTTTCTTT
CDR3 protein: CASSYRTRARNTEAFF

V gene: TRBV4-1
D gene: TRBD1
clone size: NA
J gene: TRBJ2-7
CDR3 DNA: TGCGCCAGCAGCCAAGCACAGGGGCTCGAGCAGTACTTC
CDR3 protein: CASSQAQGLEQYF

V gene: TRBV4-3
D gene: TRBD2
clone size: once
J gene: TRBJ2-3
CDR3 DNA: TGCGCCAGCAGCCAAGATCTTCTAGCGGGGTTCACAGATACGCAGTATTTT
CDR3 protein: CASSQDLLAGFTDTQYF

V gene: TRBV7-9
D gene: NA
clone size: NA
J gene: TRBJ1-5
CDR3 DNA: TGTGCCAGCAGCTTACAGGGATCGGGTCAGCCCCAGCATTTT
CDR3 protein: CASSLQGSGQPQHF

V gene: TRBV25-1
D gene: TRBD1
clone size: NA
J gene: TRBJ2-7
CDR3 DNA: TGTGCCAGCAGGGGACAGGGGGCGTACGAGCAGTACTTC
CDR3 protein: CASRGQGAYEQYF

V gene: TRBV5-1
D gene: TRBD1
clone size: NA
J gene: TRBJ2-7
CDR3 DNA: TGCGCCAGCAGCTCTATGGGCGGACAGGGCTCAACCTACGAGCAGTACTTC
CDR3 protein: CASSSMGGQGSTYEQYF

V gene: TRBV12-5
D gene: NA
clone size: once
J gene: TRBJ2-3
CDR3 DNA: TGTGCTAGTGGTTTCCAACAGAAGACGCAGTATTTT
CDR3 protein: CASGFQQKTQYF

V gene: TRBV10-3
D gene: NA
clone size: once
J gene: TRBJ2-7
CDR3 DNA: TGTGCCATCAGCCGACTACAGGGCTACGAGCAGTACTTC
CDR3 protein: CAISRLQGYEQYF

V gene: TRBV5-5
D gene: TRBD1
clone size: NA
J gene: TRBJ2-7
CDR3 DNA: TGTGCCAGCAGGTCCGGGACAGGGACCTACGAGCAGTACTTC
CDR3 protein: CASRSGTGTYEQYF

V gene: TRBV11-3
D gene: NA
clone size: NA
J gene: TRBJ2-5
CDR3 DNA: TGTGCCAGCGGAAGGGGCTCCCAAGAGACCCAGTACTTC
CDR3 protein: CASGRGSQETQYF

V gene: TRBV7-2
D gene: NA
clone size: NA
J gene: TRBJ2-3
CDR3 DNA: TGTGCCAGCAGCTTAGGCTATATTAGCACAGATACGCAGTATTTT
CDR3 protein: CASSLGYISTDTQYF

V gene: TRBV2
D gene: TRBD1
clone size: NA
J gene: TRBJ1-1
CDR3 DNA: TGTGCCAGCAGGGTTATAGCGGACAGGGGATCTGAAGCTTTCTTT
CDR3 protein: CASRVIADRGSEAFF

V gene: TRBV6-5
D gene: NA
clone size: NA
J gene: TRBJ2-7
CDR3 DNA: TGTGCCAGCAGGCCCTTTCAGGGCCAGGACGAGCAGTACTTC
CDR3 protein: CASRPFQGQDEQYF

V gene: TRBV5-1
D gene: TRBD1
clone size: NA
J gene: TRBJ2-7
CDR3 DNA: TGCGCCAGCAGCCCCGGCCAGGGGGCTGTGGGCTACGAGCAGTACTTC
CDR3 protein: CASSPGQGAVGYEQYF

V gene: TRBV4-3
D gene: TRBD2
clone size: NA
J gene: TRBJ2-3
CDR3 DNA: TGCGCCAGCAGCCAAGATGGCGGGGGGGTTGTAACAGATACGCAGTATTTT
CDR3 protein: CASSQDGGGVVTDTQYF

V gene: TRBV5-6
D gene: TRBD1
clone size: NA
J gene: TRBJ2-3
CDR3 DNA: TGTGCCAGCAGCTCGCTGCGCGCGCTAGGGGGCTCGTGGACAGATACGCAGTATTTT
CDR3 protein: CASSSLRALGGSWTDTQYF

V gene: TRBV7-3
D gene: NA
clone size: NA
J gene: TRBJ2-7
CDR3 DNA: TGTGCCAGCAGCCCAACCCGGACTACGTACTCCTACGAGCAGTACTTC
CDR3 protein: CASSPTRTTYSYEQYF

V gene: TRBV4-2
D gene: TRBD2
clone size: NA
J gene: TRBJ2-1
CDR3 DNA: TGTGCCAGCAGCCATACTAGCGGGGTAAACAATGAGCAGTTCTTC
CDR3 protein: CASSHTSGVNNEQFF

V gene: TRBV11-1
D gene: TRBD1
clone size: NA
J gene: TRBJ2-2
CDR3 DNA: TGTGCCAGCAGCTTAGGGACAGGGACCGGGGAGCTGTTTTTT
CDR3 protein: CASSLGTGTGELFF

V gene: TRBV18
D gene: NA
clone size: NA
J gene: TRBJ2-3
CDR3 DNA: TGTGCCAGCTCCCTCTGGACTGTCACAGATACGCAGTATTTT
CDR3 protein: CASSLWTVTDTQYF

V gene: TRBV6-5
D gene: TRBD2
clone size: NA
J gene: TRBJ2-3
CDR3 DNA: TGTGCCAGCAGTTACGAGGGAGCGGGGCCTACGCAGTATTTT
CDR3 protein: CASSYEGAGPTQYF

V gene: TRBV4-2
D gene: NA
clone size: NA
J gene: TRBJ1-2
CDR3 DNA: TGTGCCAGCAGCCAAGAGGGGGGACCGCCAAGCTATGGCTACACCTTC
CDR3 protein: CASSQEGGPPSYGYTF

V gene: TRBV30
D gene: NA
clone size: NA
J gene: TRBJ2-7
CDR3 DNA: TGTGCCTGGAAAACAGATCCCTCCTACGAGCAGTACTTC
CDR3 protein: CAWKTDPSYEQYF

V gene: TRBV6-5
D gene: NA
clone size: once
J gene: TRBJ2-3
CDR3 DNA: TGTGCCAGCTTCCCCGCTAACACAGATACGCAGTATTTT
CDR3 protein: CASFPANTDTQYF

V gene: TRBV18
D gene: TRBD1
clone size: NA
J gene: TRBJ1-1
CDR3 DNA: TGTGCCAGCTCACCTGACAGGGGTTTCACTGAAGCTTTCTTT
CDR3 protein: CASSPDRGFTEAFF

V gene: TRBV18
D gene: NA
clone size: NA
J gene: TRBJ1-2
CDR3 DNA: TGTGCCAGCTCACCCGCGGACTATGGCTACACCTTC
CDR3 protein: CASSPADYGYTF

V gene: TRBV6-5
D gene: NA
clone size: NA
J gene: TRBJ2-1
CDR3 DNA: TGTGCCAGCAGTTACGGTCCGGGGGATGAGCAGTTCTTC
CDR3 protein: CASSYGPGDEQFF

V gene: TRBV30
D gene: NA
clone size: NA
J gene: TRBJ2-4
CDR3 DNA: TGTGCCTGGGACAACAGGGACATTCAGTACTTC
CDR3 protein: CAWDNRDIQYF

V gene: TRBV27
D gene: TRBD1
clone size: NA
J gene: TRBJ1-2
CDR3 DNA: TGTGCCAGCAGTACAGGGGGGGTTTTATATGGCTACACCTTC
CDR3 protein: CASSTGGVLYGYTF

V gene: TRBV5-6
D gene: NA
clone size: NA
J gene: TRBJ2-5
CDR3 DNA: TGTGCCAGCAGGATGACAGCGACAGAGACCCAGTACTTC
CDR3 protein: CASRMTATETQYF

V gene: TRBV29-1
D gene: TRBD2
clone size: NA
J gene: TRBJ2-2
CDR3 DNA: TGCAGCGCGCGGGAGAGAGGAACCGGGGAGCTGTTTTTT
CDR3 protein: CSARERGTGELFF

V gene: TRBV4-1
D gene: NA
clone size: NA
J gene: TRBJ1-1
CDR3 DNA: TGCGCCAGCAGCCAAGTATCGACAAGTAACACTGAAGCTTTCTTT
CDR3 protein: CASSQVSTSNTEAFF

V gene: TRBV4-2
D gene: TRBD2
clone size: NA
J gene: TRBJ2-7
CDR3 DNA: TGTGCCAGCAGCCAAGCTAGCGGGGGACTACGGGAGCAGTACTTC
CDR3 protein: CASSQASGGLREQYF

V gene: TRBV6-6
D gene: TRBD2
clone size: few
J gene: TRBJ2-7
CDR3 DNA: TGTGCCAGCAGTTATCAAACGGGGGGGCTTTCCTACGAGCAGTACTTC
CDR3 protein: CASSYQTGGLSYEQYF